Presented here are 4 T cell receptor beta chains from one specimen sequenced in a study of control samples from healthy donors and cancer patients. Data came from immunoSEQ multiplex PCR; TCRdb stores just in-frame clones and leaves some out. The sample lists around 110,000 clones, 75% to 90% occurring once. The sequenced material came from PBMCs. The receptors originated from a woman in her forties or fifties with colorectal cancer.

This chain joins TRBV21-1 and TRBJ2-1; TRBD1 was called by the table and not checked on the DNA. TRBV21-1 is tagged as a pseudogene. The CDR3 totals 15 residues. The CDR3 nucleotides are TGTGCCAGCAGCACTGACAGGGGGCTGGACAATGAGCAGTTCTTC. Its protein product is CASSTDRGLDNEQFF.

The chain combines TRBV19 with TRBJ1-1, with D tentatively TRBD1 (6 bases). V lost 5 bases to trimming and J lost 3 bases, with 25 bases between them. The germline CDR1 and CDR2 sequences are LNHDA and SQIVND (reference sequence). The CDR3 consists of 18 residues. The CDR3 DNA is TGTGCCAGTAGTGTCTCCAGGAGGCGCTCCCCAGGGGACACTGAAGCTTTCTTT. Amino acid sequence: CASSVSRRRSPGDTEAFF.

The V call is TRBV12-3 or TRBV12-4, the J call TRBJ2-7; D gene uncertain. Trimming removed 6 bases from V and 3 bases from J, with 12 bases in between. CDR3 length equals 13 residues. The CDR3, as DNA: TGTGCCAGCAGCTCTCTAGGGAACTACGAGCAGTACTTC. The encoded protein is CASSSLGNYEQYF.

The chain employs TRBV7-3 and TRBJ2-1; TRBD2 aligns across 12 bases. The length of the CDR3 is 15 residues. Per germline, CDR1 SGHTA and CDR2 FQGTGA. V dropped 5 bases and J dropped 7; count of bases not matched to a gene: 6. CDR3 nucleotide sequence: TGTGCCAGCAGCCCTAGCGGGGGGGATGGGAATGAGCAGTTCTTC. It encodes CASSPSGGDGNEQFF.